This is a list of T cell receptor beta chains from one sample in a study of human T cells and chemical hapten exposure. TCRdb reprocessed the RACE reads with MiXCR, giving one entry per CDR3 protein. The profile covers about 120,000 distinct CDR3 sequences, with about 13% appearing a single time and around 2.7% taken by the ten largest. Material: whole blood, obtained in connection with sensitization to the hapten diphenylcyclopropenone (DPC). Receptor source: a woman younger than 35 with alopecia areata. Some clones in this sample may be carry-over from other donors' samples. CDR3s include the opening cysteine and the closing phenylalanine or tryptophan. D genes are given only for firm matches. The listing skips clone size in some rows; elsewhere it reads once, few, many or a size class.

v_gene	j_gene	d_gene	abundance	CDR3nt	CDR3aa
TRBV7-9	TRBJ1-1	TRBD1	few	TGTGCCAGCAGCATCACAGGGGCCCCTGAAGCTTTCTTT	CASSITGAPEAFF
TRBV27	TRBJ2-1	NA	NA	TGTGCCAGCAGCCTAAGGGGCACAAGCTCCTACAATGAGCAGTTCTTC	CASSLRGTSSYNEQFF
TRBV5-1	TRBJ1-4	NA	NA	TGCGCCAGCAGCTTGGTCCCAGCCGGGGGTGAAAAACTGTTTTTT	CASSLVPAGGEKLFF
TRBV28	TRBJ2-7	NA	few	TGTGCCAGCATCAATGCCCGGGACACCTACGAGCAGTACTTC	CASINARDTYEQYF
TRBV6-4	TRBJ2-3	TRBD2	many	TGTGCCAGCAGCCCTCTAGCGGGGGGGCTCGATACGCAGTATTTT	CASSPLAGGLDTQYF
TRBV7-3	TRBJ2-6	NA	few	TGTGCCAGCAGCCTAAGGACAGTCTCTGGGGCCAACGTCCTGACTTTC	CASSLRTVSGANVLTF
TRBV5-4	TRBJ1-3	TRBD1	few	TGTGCCAGCAGCCGCCGGGACAGAGCTGGAAACACCATATATTTT	CASSRRDRAGNTIYF
TRBV24-1	TRBJ2-1	NA	NA	TGTGCCACCAGGCAGGGTCCCTACAATGAGCAGTTCTTC	CATRQGPYNEQFF
TRBV7-6	TRBJ2-1	TRBD2	many	TGTGCCAGCAGCCCTCATAGCGGGGTCTCCTACAATGAGCAGTTCTTC	CASSPHSGVSYNEQFF
TRBV4-3	TRBJ2-2	TRBD1	few	TGCGCCAGCAGCCAATGGACAGGGAACACCGGGGAGCTGTTTTTT	CASSQWTGNTGELFF
TRBV19	TRBJ2-1	TRBD2	few	TGTGCCAGTAGTATAACTAGCGGGGTGTCCTACAATGAGCAGTTCTTC	CASSITSGVSYNEQFF
TRBV21-1	TRBJ1-5	NA	few	TGTGCCAGCAGCAAAGACCAGACAGGGCATAGCAATCAGCCCCAGCATTTT	CASSKDQTGHSNQPQHF
TRBV6-1	TRBJ2-3	NA	many	TGTGCCAGCAGTGAAGGCGGTACGCAGTATTTT	CASSEGGTQYF
TRBV18	TRBJ2-1	NA	few	TGTGCCAGCTCACGAGTCCCACAGGACAATGAGCAGTTCTTC	CASSRVPQDNEQFF
TRBV20-1	TRBJ1-3	NA	NA	TGCAGTGCTTCTCCGGGCCCCGTACTCTACAGCTCTGGAAACACCATATATTTT	CSASPGPVLYSSGNTIYF
TRBV29-1	TRBJ1-1	NA	few	TGCAGCGTTGTGTCTGGTAGGGACACTTTCTTT	CSVVSGRDTFF
TRBV12-3/TRBV12-4	TRBJ2-7	NA	few	TGTGCCAGCAGTTTTCGGGGAAACGAGCAGTACTTC	CASSFRGNEQYF
TRBV15	TRBJ1-6	NA	many	TGTGCCACCGGGAGACAGTCATATAATTCACCCCTCCACTTT	CATGRQSYNSPLHF
TRBV12-3/TRBV12-4	TRBJ2-2	NA	NA	TGTGCCACCCAACCGGGGTACACCGGGGAGCTGTTTTTT	CATQPGYTGELFF
TRBV10-3	TRBJ1-4	TRBD1	few	TGTGCCATCAGCGAAATGACAGGGGGAGAGGAAAAACTGTTTTTT	CAISEMTGGEEKLFF